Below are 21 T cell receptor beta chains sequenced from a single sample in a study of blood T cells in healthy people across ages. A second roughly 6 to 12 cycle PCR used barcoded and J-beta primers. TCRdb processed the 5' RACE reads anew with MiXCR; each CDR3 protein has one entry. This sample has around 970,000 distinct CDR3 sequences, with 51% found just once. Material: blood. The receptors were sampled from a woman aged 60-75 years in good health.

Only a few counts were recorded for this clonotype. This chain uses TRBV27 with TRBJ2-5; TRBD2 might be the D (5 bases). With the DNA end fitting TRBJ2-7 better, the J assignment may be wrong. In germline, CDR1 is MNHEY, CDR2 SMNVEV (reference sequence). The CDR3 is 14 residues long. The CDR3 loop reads CASSLNRGPYEQYF. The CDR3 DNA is TGTGCCAGCAGTTTGAATCGAGGGCCCTACGAGCAGTACTTC.

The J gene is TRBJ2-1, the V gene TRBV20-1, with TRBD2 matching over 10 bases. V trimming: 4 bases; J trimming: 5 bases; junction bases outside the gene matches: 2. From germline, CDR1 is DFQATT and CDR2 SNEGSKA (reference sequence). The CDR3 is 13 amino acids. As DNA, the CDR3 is TGCAGTGCTACTAGCGGGAGCAACAATGAGCAGTTCTTC. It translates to CSATSGSNNEQFF.

The CDR3 region is CATSRDRAIADTQYF. In DNA, the CDR3 is TGTGCCACCAGCAGAGACAGGGCGATTGCAGATACGCAGTATTTT. The chain couples TRBV15 to TRBJ2-3; TRBD1 is a possible D gene (5 bases). The germline gives CDR1 LNHNV, CDR2 YYDKDF (reference sequence). The V end was cut by 0 bases, the J end by 4 bases, with 11 bases between. CDR3 length equals 15 residues.

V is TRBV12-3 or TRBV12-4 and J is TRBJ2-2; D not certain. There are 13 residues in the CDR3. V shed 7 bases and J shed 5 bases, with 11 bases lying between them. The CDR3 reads CASNQAPTGELFF. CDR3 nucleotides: TGTGCCAGCAATCAGGCTCCGACCGGGGAGCTGTTTTTT.

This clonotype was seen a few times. The CDR3 sequence: CASSFDDRGVQETQYF. The CDR3 DNA reads TGTGCCAGCAGCTTTGATGACAGGGGTGTACAAGAGACCCAGTACTTC. V usage is TRBV5-5 and J usage is TRBJ2-5, with 8 bases identical to TRBD1. J was trimmed by 2 bases and V by 2 bases; bases with no gene match: 8. Germline CDR1 is SGHKS and CDR2 is YYEKEE (reference sequence). There are 16 residues in the CDR3.

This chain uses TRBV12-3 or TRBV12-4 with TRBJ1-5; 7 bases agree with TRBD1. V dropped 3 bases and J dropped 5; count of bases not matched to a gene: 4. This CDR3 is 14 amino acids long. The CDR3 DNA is TGTGCCAGCAGTTTCGGGACAGATTATCAGCCCCAGCATTTT. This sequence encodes CASSFGTDYQPQHF.

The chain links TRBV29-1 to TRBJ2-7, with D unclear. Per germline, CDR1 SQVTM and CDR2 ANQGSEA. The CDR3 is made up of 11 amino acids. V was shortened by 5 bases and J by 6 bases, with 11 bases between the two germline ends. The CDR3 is CSVRIPPEQYF. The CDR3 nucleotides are TGCAGCGTTCGGATCCCTCCCGAGCAGTACTTC.

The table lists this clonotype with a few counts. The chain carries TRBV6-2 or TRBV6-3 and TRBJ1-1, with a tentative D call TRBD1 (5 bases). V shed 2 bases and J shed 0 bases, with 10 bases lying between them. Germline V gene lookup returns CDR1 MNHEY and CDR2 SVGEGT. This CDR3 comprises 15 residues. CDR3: CASSYVSGLNTEAFF. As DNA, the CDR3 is TGTGCCAGCAGTTACGTCTCGGGGCTGAACACTGAAGCTTTCTTT.

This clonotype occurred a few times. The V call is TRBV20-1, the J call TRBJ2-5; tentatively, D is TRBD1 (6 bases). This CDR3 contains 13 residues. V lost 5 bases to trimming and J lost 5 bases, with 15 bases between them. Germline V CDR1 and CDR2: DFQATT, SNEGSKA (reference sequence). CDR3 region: CSAPKSQGETQYF. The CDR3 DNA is TGCAGTGCTCCAAAGAGTCAGGGGGAGACCCAGTACTTC.

The CDR3 loop reads CASSEVGFYGYTF. The CDR3 DNA is TGTGCCAGCAGCGAGGTCGGGTTCTATGGCTACACCTTC. The chain is built from TRBV7-9 and TRBJ1-2, with D hard to call. The V end was cut by 5 bases, the J end by 4 bases, with 11 bases between. Germline V gives CDR1 SEHNR, CDR2 FQNEAQ (reference sequence). The length of the CDR3 is 13 residues. The whole variable domain, remainder taken from reference TRBV7-9 and TRBJ1-2, is DTGVSQNPRHKITKRGQNVTFRCDPISEHNRLYWYRQTLGQGPEFLTYFQNEAQLEKSRLLSDRFSAERPKGSFSTLEIQRTEQGDSAMYLCASSEVGFYGYTFGSGTRLTVV.

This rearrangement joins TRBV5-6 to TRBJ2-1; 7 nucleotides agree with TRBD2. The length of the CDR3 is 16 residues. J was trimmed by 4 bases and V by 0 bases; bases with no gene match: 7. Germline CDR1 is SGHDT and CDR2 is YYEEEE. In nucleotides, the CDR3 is TGTGCCAGCAGCTTGGGTATTGCGGGAGCTTACAATGAGCAGTTCTTC. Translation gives CASSLGIAGAYNEQFF.

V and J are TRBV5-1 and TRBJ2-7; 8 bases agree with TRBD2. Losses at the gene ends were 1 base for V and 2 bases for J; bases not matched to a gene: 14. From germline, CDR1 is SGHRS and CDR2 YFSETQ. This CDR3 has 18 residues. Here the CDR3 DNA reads TGCGCCAGCAGCTTGTGGACGGTCGGTACTAGCGGTACCTACGAGCAGTACTTC. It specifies CASSLWTVGTSGTYEQYF.

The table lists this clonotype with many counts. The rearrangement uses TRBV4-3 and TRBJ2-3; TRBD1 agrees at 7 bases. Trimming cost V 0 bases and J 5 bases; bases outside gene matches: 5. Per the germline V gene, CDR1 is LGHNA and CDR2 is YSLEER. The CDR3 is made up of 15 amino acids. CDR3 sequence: CASSQDPGGKDTQYF. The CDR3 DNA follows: TGCGCCAGCAGCCAAGACCCAGGGGGAAAAGATACGCAGTATTTT.

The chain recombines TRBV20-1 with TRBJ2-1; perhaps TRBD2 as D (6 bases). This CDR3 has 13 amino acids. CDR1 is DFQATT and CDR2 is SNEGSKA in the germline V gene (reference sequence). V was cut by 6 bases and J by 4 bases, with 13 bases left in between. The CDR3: CSASPSGYNEQFF. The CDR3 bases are TGCAGTGCCTCCCCAAGCGGGTACAATGAGCAGTTCTTC.

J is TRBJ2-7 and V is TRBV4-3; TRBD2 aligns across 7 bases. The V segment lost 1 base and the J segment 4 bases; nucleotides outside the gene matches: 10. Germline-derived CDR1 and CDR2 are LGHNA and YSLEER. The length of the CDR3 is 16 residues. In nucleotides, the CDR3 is TGCGCCAGCAGCCAAGTTTGGACTAGTCCGTTATACGAGCAGTACTTC. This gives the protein CASSQVWTSPLYEQYF.

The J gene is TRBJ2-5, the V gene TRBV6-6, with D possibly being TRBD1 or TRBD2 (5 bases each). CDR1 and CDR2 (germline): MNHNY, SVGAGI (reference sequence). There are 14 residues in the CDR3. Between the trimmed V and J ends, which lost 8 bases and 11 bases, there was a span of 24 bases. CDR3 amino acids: CASARGTPFNEQYF. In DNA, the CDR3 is TGTGCCAGCGCGAGAGGGACCCCTTTTAATGAGCAGTACTTC.

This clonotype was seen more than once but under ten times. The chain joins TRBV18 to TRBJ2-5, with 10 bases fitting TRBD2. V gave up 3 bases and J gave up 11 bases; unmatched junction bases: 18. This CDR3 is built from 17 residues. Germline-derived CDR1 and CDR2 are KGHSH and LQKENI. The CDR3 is CASSPPGLAATFAGQYF. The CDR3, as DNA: TGTGCCAGCTCACCTCCCGGACTAGCGGCCACTTTTGCGGGGCAGTACTTC.

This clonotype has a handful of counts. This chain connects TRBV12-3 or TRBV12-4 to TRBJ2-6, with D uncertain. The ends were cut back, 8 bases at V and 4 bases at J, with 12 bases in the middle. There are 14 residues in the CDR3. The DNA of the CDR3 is TGTGCCAGCGGCCCCTCGGCGGGGGCCAACGTCCTGACTTTC. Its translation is CASGPSAGANVLTF.

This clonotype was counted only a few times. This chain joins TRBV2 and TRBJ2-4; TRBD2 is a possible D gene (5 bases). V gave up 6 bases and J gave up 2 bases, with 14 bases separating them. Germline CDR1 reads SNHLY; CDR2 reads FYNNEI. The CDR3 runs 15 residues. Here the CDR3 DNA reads TGTGCCAGCAGCCCCACTAGTATGACCAAAAACATTCAGTACTTC. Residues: CASSPTSMTKNIQYF.

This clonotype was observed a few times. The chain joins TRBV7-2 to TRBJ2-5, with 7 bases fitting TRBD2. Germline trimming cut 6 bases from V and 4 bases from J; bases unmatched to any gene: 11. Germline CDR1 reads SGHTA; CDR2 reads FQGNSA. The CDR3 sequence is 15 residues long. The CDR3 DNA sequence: TGTGCCAGCAGAAAAACGGCGGGGAGGGCAGAGACCCAGTACTTC. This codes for CASRKTAGRAETQYF.

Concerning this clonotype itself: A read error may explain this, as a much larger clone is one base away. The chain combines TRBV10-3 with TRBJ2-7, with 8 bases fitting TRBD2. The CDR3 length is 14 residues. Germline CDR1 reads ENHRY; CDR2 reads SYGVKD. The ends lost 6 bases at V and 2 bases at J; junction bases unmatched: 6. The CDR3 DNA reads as TGTGCCATCAGCCTGACTAGCGAGACCTACGAGCAGTACTTC. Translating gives CAISLTSETYEQYF.